The 28 T cell receptor beta chains presented below share a single source sample, sequenced in a study of T cell repertoires in cytomegalovirus infection. No antigens are known for them. TCRdb re-derived calls from the reads in MiXCR, one entry per CDR3 protein. The profile covers approximately 910,000 distinct CDR3 sequences, with around 29% appearing a single time and over 13% taken by the ten largest. The sample here was cultured CD8+ T cells from PBMCs, taken from culture after CMV antigen stimulation. Every receptor here comes from a human donor in good health (CMV status not recorded). Some clones in this sample may be carry-over from other donors' samples.

This clonotype was observed a few times. The CDR3 bases are TGTGCCAGCAGTTTTCAGGGGGGAACCCGGGAGCTGTTTTTT. Encoded protein: CASSFQGGTRELFF. The genes are TRBV27 and TRBJ2-2; D is perhaps TRBD1 (7 bases). Germline-derived CDR1 and CDR2 are MNHEY and SMNVEV (reference sequence). The V end lost 3 bases, the J end lost 9 bases, and 14 bases lay between the germline ends. This CDR3 has 14 residues.

V usage is TRBV4-1 and J usage is TRBJ2-3; 7 bases map to TRBD2. Looked up from germline, CDR1 is MGHRA and CDR2 is YSYEKL. The CDR3 extends over 14 amino acids. J lost 5 bases, V lost 1 base, and 3 bases had no gene match. In nucleotides, the CDR3 is TGCGCCAGCAGCCAAGTGGGGGGGGAAGATACGCAGTATTTT. The encoded protein is CASSQVGGEDTQYF.

J is TRBJ1-1 and V is TRBV6-5; TRBD1 agrees at 10 bases. CDR1 and CDR2 from the germline V gene are MNHEY and SVGAGI. Trimming cost V 2 bases and J 5 bases; bases outside gene matches: 8. This CDR3 has 16 amino acids. CDR3 loop: CASSYPGDRGGTEAFF. The CDR3 DNA reads as TGTGCCAGCAGTTACCCTGGGGACAGGGGAGGAACTGAAGCTTTCTTT.

The chain combines TRBV19 with TRBJ1-5; the match to TRBD1 covers 9 bases. CDR1 is LNHDA and CDR2 is SQIVND in the germline V gene (reference sequence). The ends lost 6 bases at V and 1 base at J; junction bases unmatched: 7. There are 16 residues in the CDR3. The CDR3: CASSPQGAPSNQPQHF. The CDR3 DNA follows: TGTGCCAGTAGCCCACAGGGGGCGCCGAGCAATCAGCCCCAGCATTTT.

The chain links TRBV19 to TRBJ2-2; possible D gene TRBD2, 6 bases. The CDR3 extends over 17 amino acids. Deletions cut 1 base from V and 7 bases from J, with 19 bases between. Germline lookup yields CDR1 LNHDA and CDR2 SQIVND (reference sequence). CDR3 bases: TGTGCCAGTAGTATAGCCATCGGGGACTCAATTTTCGGGGAGCTGTTTTTT. Translated: CASSIAIGDSIFGELFF.

The V and J genes are TRBV10-3 and TRBJ1-2; D call uncertain. CDR3 length equals 12 residues. Germline CDR1 reads ENHRY; CDR2 reads SYGVKD. Trimming pared 3 bases from V and 4 bases from J, leaving 6 bases between. The CDR3 protein is CAISDGLYGYTF. The CDR3 nucleotides read TGTGCCATCAGTGACGGCCTCTATGGCTACACCTTC.

In this sample, this clonotype turned up a few times. This rearrangement joins TRBV5-6 to TRBJ2-4; D may be TRBD1 (7 bases). V was shortened by 1 base and J by 2 bases, with 13 bases between the two germline ends. Germline CDR1 is SGHDT and CDR2 is YYEEEE. This CDR3 contains 16 residues. The CDR3 nucleotides are TGTGCCAGCAGCTTGCAGGGGGGCTGGACCAAAAACATTCAGTACTTC. Translation gives CASSLQGGWTKNIQYF.

V gene TRBV27 combines with J gene TRBJ2-1, with D perhaps matching TRBD2 (6 bases). CDR3 length: 16 residues. CDR1 is MNHEY, CDR2 SMNVEV, per germline (reference sequence). Trimming pared 5 bases from V and 1 base from J, leaving 15 bases between. The CDR3 DNA reads TGTGCCAGCAGTATCCTCGGGAGCAGTTCCTACAATGAGCAGTTCTTC. It encodes CASSILGSSSYNEQFF.

V usage is TRBV27 and J usage is TRBJ1-1; 8 bases are shared with TRBD1. In germline, CDR1 is MNHEY, CDR2 SMNVEV (reference sequence). J gave up 11 bases and V 4 bases, and 15 bases lay outside the gene matches. The CDR3 contains 15 residues. CDR3 sequence reads: CASSSWTGWGVVAFF. The CDR3 nucleotides read TGTGCCAGCAGTTCTTGGACAGGGTGGGGGGTGGTGGCTTTCTTT.

This clonotype was counted only a few times. The rearrangement joins TRBV25-1 to TRBJ1-2; 7 nucleotides match TRBD1. CDR1 and CDR2 from the germline V gene are MGHDK and SYGVNS. After removal of 4 bases from V and 4 bases from J, the junction contained 6 bases not matched to a gene. The CDR3 is made up of 14 amino acids. As DNA, the CDR3 is TGTGCCAGCAGTGGGGGGGGACAGTCCTATGGCTACACCTTC. It encodes CASSGGGQSYGYTF.

This clonotype has ten or more counts. The gene calls are TRBV27 and TRBJ1-1; TRBD1 matches 7 bases. The CDR3 is made up of 14 amino acids. Germline CDR1 MNHEY, CDR2 SMNVEV (reference sequence). The V segment lost 6 bases and the J segment 12 bases; nucleotides outside the gene matches: 16. The CDR3 is CASRPRGTVPEPFF. CDR3 coding DNA: TGTGCCAGCAGACCCCGGGGGACAGTCCCGGAACCTTTCTTT.

This clonotype has more than one count but fewer than ten. The chain links TRBV7-6 to TRBJ2-3, with no clear D. The CDR3 is 15 residues long. Germline CDR1 and CDR2: SGHVS and FNYEAQ. Between the trimmed V and J ends, which lost 4 bases and 1 base, there was a span of 12 bases. CDR3 DNA sequence: TGTGCCAGCAGCTCCGGGCCTTATGGCACAGATACGCAGTATTTT. Amino acids: CASSSGPYGTDTQYF.

V is TRBV6-5 and J is TRBJ1-1; 7 nucleotides agree with TRBD1. Per the germline V gene, CDR1 is MNHEY and CDR2 is SVGAGI. The CDR3 extends over 15 amino acids. V dropped 4 bases and J dropped 6; count of bases not matched to a gene: 11. CDR3 in amino acids: CASSSRQGGVPEAFF. The CDR3 nucleotides read TGTGCCAGCAGTTCCCGACAGGGAGGTGTTCCTGAAGCTTTCTTT.

This clonotype occurred a few times. J is TRBJ1-6 and V is TRBV4-2; the D is unclear. V was shortened by 5 bases and J by 7 bases, with 9 bases between the two germline ends. Germline V gene data show CDR1 as LGHNA and CDR2 as YNFKEQ. This CDR3 has 13 amino acids. This CDR3 reads CASSAGRNSPLHF. CDR3 sequence (DNA): TGTGCCAGCAGCGCGGGAAGGAATTCACCCCTCCACTTT.

This clonotype was seen repeatedly, ten times or more. The chain joins TRBV7-8 to TRBJ2-1, with D perhaps matching TRBD1 (6 bases). V was cut by 3 bases and J by 8 bases, with 20 bases left in between. The germline CDR1 and CDR2 sequences are SGHVS and FQNEAQ. This CDR3 has 16 amino acids. The CDR3 bases are TGTGCCAGCAGCTTTGCAGTCGTAACAGGGCCTGATGAGCAGTTCTTC. Its translation is CASSFAVVTGPDEQFF.

To note about this clonotype: At one end, the junction sequence differs from germline, possibly due to a read error. The chain employs TRBV6-2 or TRBV6-3 and TRBJ2-5, with TRBD1 matching 9 bases. The germline CDR1 and CDR2 sequences are MNHEY and SVGEGT. The CDR3 sequence is 16 residues long. CDR3 region: CVSSYTGQGREETQYF. The CDR3 bases are TGTGTCAGCAGTTACACCGGACAGGGGCGAGAAGAGACCCAGTACTTC.

This CDR3 is CASSLIGSDQPQHF. In DNA, the CDR3 is TGTGCCAGCAGTTTGATAGGAAGCGATCAGCCCCAGCATTTT. The chain carries TRBV27 and TRBJ1-5, with unresolved D. This CDR3 contains 14 residues. Germline assignment: CDR1 MNHEY and CDR2 SMNVEV (reference sequence). V was trimmed by 3 bases and J by 5 bases, leaving 11 bases between them.

This clonotype was detected only a few times. The rearrangement links TRBV5-6 to TRBJ2-3; D unclear. This CDR3 is built from 14 residues. Between the trimmed V and J ends, which lost 2 bases and 4 bases, there was a span of 11 bases. CDR1 SGHDT and CDR2 YYEEEE come from the germline V gene. CDR3 residues: CASSFGRPADTQYF. The CDR3 nucleotides are TGTGCCAGCAGCTTTGGGCGGCCCGCAGATACGCAGTATTTT.

The chain recombines TRBV6-1 with TRBJ1-2; D gene ambiguous. Germline assignment: CDR1 MNHNS and CDR2 SASEGT. V was cut by 0 bases and J by 1 base, with 15 bases left in between. This CDR3 contains 17 residues. This CDR3 reads CASSEARLGNFNYGYTF. In DNA form, the CDR3 reads TGTGCCAGCAGTGAAGCGCGTTTAGGGAACTTTAACTATGGCTACACCTTC.

As for this clonotype: Sequence at one end of the junction differs from germline and may be a read error. The chain recombines TRBV7-1 with TRBJ2-5, with D maybe TRBD2 (6 bases). TRBV7-1 qualifies as an ORF whose function is uncertain. The CDR3 length is 12 residues. Here the CDR3 reads CVSRLDTDGQYF. CDR3 DNA sequence: TGTGTCAGCAGACTAGACACGGACGGCCAGTACTTC.

This clonotype was observed a few times. The chain employs TRBV6-1 and TRBJ1-3; D is unclear. V was trimmed by 2 bases and J by 0 bases, leaving 11 bases between them. Germline CDR1 is MNHNS and CDR2 is SASEGT. The CDR3 totals 16 residues. The CDR3 is CASSETERPSGNTIYF. CDR3 coding DNA: TGTGCCAGCAGTGAAACGGAAAGACCCTCTGGAAACACCATATATTTT.

The rearrangement links TRBV4-1 to TRBJ1-1, with D perhaps matching TRBD1 (5 bases). CDR1 is MGHRA and CDR2 is YSYEKL in the germline V gene. The CDR3 has 15 residues. Trimming took off 0 bases at V and 1 base at J, with 9 bases between the two ends. The CDR3 DNA follows: TGCGCCAGCAGCCAAGACGGCAGGGCGAACACTGAAGCTTTCTTT. Its translation is CASSQDGRANTEAFF.

The rearrangement joins TRBV19 to TRBJ1-5; a possible D gene is TRBD1 (5 bases). The V gene's germline CDR1 is LNHDA and CDR2 SQIVND (reference sequence). The CDR3 has 14 amino acids. V shed 2 bases and J shed 11 bases, with 16 bases lying between them. As DNA, the CDR3 is TGTGCCAGTAGTATAAAACAGGACCGAAGGACCCAGCATTTT. Translating gives CASSIKQDRRTQHF.

This clonotype was seen a few times. V gene TRBV6-1 combines with J gene TRBJ1-6; D is unresolved. Trimming removed 6 bases at V and 3 bases at J, with 15 bases between. The length of the CDR3 is 16 residues. CDR1 is MNHNS, CDR2 SASEGT, per germline. CDR3 sequence reads: CASRSGREFYNSPLHF. The CDR3, as DNA: TGTGCCAGCAGGAGTGGAAGGGAGTTCTATAATTCACCCCTCCACTTT.

This clonotype was found many times. The genes are TRBV7-6 and TRBJ2-5; the match to TRBD2 covers 7 bases. This CDR3 contains 16 residues. Germline V gene lookup returns CDR1 SGHVS and CDR2 FNYEAQ. Losses at the gene ends were 1 base for V and 0 bases for J; bases not matched to a gene: 5. CDR3 protein: CASSLEVGGNQETQYF. DNA for the CDR3: TGTGCCAGCAGCTTAGAAGTGGGGGGGAACCAAGAGACCCAGTACTTC.

V is TRBV15 and J is TRBJ2-2; D is undetermined. The CDR3 contains 12 residues. The V end was cut by 6 bases, the J end by 6 bases, with 8 bases between. Germline loops: CDR1 LNHNV, CDR2 YYDKDF (reference sequence). In nucleotides, the CDR3 is TGTGCCACCAGATCAGCTGCCGGGGAGCTGTTTTTT. Amino acid sequence: CATRSAAGELFF. Filled out from reference TRBV15 and TRBJ2-2, the complete variable domain reads DAMVIQNPRYQVTQFGKPVTLSCSQTLNHNVMYWYQQKSSQAPKLLFHYYDKDFNNEADTPDNFQSRRPNTSFCFLDIRSPGLGDTAMYLCATRSAAGELFFGEGSRLTVL.

V and J are TRBV6-6 and TRBJ2-6; D gene ambiguous. The V gene's germline CDR1 is MNHNY and CDR2 SVGAGI (reference sequence). The CDR3 sequence is 15 residues long. Trimming removed 6 bases at V and 0 bases at J, with 9 bases between. The CDR3 reads CASSPDGSGANVLTF. CDR3 in DNA: TGTGCCAGCAGCCCCGATGGCTCTGGGGCCAACGTCCTGACTTTC.

The chain combines TRBV19 with TRBJ2-1, with D possibly being TRBD2 (6 bases). Germline CDR1 and CDR2: LNHDA and SQIVND (reference sequence). The V end was cut by 7 bases, the J end by 8 bases, with 9 bases between. The CDR3 sequence is 11 residues long. This CDR3 is CASTGRYEQFF. CDR3 DNA sequence: TGTGCCAGTACAGGGAGGTATGAGCAGTTCTTC. Supplemented by reference TRBV19 and TRBJ2-1, the full variable domain reads DGGITQSPKYLFRKEGQNVTLSCEQNLNHDAMYWYRQDPGQGLRLIYYSQIVNDFQKGDIAEGYSVSREKKESFPLTVTSAQKNPTAFYLCASTGRYEQFFGPGTRLTVL.